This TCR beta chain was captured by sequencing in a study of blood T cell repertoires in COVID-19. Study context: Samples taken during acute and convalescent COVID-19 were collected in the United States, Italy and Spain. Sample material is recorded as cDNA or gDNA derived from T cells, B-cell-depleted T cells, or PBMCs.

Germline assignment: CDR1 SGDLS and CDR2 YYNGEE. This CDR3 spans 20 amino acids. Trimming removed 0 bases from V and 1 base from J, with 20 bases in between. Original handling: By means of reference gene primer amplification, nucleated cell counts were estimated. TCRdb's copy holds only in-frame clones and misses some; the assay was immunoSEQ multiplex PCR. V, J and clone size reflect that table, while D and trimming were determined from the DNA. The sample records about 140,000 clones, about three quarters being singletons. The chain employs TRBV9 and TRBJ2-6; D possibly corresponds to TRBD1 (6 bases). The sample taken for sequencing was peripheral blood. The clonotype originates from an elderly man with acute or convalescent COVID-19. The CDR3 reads CASSVGYGRGWESGANVLTF. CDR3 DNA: TGTGCCAGCAGCGTAGGTTACGGCAGGGGTTGGGAGTCTGGGGCCAACGTCCTGACTTTC.